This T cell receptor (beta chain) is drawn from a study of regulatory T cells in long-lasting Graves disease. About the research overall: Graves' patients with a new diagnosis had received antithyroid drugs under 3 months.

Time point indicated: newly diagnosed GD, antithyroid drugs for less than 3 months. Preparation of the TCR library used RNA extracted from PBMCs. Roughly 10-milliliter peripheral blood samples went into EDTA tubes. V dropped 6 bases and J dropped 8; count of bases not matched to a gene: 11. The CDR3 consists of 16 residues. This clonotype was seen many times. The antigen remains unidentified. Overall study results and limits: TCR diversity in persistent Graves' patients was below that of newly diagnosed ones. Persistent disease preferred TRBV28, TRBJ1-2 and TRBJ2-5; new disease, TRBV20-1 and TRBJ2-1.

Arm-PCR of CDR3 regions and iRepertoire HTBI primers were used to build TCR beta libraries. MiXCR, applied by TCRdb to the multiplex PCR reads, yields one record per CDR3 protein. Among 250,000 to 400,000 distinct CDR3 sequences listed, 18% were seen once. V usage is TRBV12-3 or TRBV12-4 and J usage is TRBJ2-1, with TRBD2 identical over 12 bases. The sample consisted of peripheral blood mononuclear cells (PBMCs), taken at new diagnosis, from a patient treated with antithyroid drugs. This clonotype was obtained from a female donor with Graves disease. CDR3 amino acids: CASSRRLAGVPDEQFF. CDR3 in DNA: TGTGCCAGCAGCCGTCGACTAGCGGGAGTTCCCGATGAGCAGTTCTTC.